The 9 T cell receptor beta chains given below trace back to one sample, sequenced in a study of regulatory T cells in long-lasting Graves disease. Noted time point: newly diagnosed GD, antithyroid drugs for less than 3 months. From RNA extracted from PBMCs, the TCR library was made. Arm-PCR of CDR3 regions and iRepertoire HTBI primers were used to build TCR beta libraries. TCRdb re-analysed the multiplex PCR reads in MiXCR, keeping a single row per CDR3 protein. The sample has 550,000 or so distinct CDR3 sequences, more than 10% seen once; the top ten hold approximately 9.6%. The same sample was also studied in work on T cells in Graves' hyperthyroidism and ophthalmopathy.

The source was peripheral blood mononuclear cells (PBMCs), collected at new diagnosis, from a patient treated with antithyroid drugs. These receptors were collected from a woman younger than 45 with Graves disease.

Many counts were recorded for this clonotype. The chain is built from TRBV20-1 and TRBJ1-1, with a possible D match to TRBD1 (6 bases). V was cut by 4 bases and J by 10 bases, with 28 bases left in between. CDR1 and CDR2 (germline): DFQATT, SNEGSKA (reference sequence). CDR3 length: 16 residues. CDR3 sequence reads: CSATRLLAYERGAAFF. The CDR3 DNA is TGCAGTGCTACCCGCTTACTTGCTTATGAGAGGGGGGCAGCTTTCTTT.

This chain links TRBV28 with TRBJ2-3; D possibly matches TRBD1 or TRBD2 (5 bases each). The CDR3 consists of 15 residues. CDR1 and CDR2 (germline): MDHEN, SYDVKM. V was trimmed by 7 bases and J by 8 bases, leaving 22 bases between them. The CDR3, as DNA: TGTGCCAGCACCGGGGACGGGTCCTTAAGGGTTACGCAGTATTTT. This gives the protein CASTGDGSLRVTQYF. The full variable domain, completed using reference TRBV28 and TRBJ2-3, is DVKVTQSSRYLVKRTGEKVFLECVQDMDHENMFWYRQDPGLGLRLIYFSYDVKMKEKGDIPEGYSVSREKKERFSLILESASTNQTSMYLCASTGDGSLRVTQYFGPGTRLTVL.

A remark on this clonotype: This may arise from a read error, as a much more abundant clone is one base away. This chain joins TRBV20-1 and TRBJ1-3; possible D gene TRBD1, 5 bases. CDR3 length: 17 amino acids. V dropped 1 base and J dropped 0 bases, with 16 bases sitting between them. Germline values: CDR1 DFQATT, CDR2 SNEGSKA (reference sequence). The CDR3 protein is CSARADYWGPSGNTIYF. CDR3 coding DNA: TGCAGTGCTAGAGCTGATTATTGGGGCCCCTCTGGAAACACCATATATTTT.

There are a few counts of this clonotype. This sequence joins TRBV18 and TRBJ2-3; D is perhaps TRBD1 or TRBD2 (5 bases each). With 6 bases removed from V and 0 bases from J, the gap between germline ends came to 10 bases. The germline gives CDR1 KGHSH, CDR2 LQKENI. The CDR3 is made up of 14 amino acids. CDR3 bases: TGTGCCAGCTCGTGGGACGGAAGCACAGATACGCAGTATTTT. As protein: CASSWDGSTDTQYF.

This clonotype was recorded at least ten times. The V and J genes are TRBV20-1 and TRBJ2-2; D gene unclear. Between the trimmed V and J ends, which lost 2 bases and 3 bases, there was a span of 13 bases. This CDR3 is built from 15 residues. Per the germline V gene, CDR1 is DFQATT and CDR2 is SNEGSKA (reference sequence). This CDR3 is CSARTASRDTGELFF. The CDR3 DNA sequence: TGCAGTGCTAGAACCGCAAGTAGAGACACCGGGGAGCTGTTTTTT.

To note about this clonotype: The junction departs from germline at one end; a sequencing error may be responsible. The gene calls are TRBV7-9 and TRBJ2-7; D is perhaps TRBD1 or TRBD2 (6 bases each). The CDR3 extends over 17 amino acids. Per the germline V gene, CDR1 is SEHNR and CDR2 is FQNEAQ (reference sequence). CDR3 in amino acids: CASSSISGDTGSYEHYF. For the CDR3, the DNA is TGTGCCAGCAGCTCGATTTCGGGGGACACTGGCTCCTACGAGCATTACTTC. Combining the CDR3 with reference TRBV7-9 and TRBJ2-7 gives the whole variable domain DTGVSQNPRHKITKRGQNVTFRCDPISEHNRLYWYRQTLGQGPEFLTYFQNEAQLEKSRLLSDRFSAERPKGSFSTLEIQRTEQGDSAMYLCASSSISGDTGSYEHYFGPGTRLTVT.

This clonotype occurred many times. The rearrangement joins TRBV4-2 to TRBJ2-7; the D gene could be TRBD1 or TRBD2 (6 bases each). The V end lost 4 bases, the J end lost 4 bases, and 17 bases lay between the germline ends. This CDR3 has 15 residues. The germline CDR1 and CDR2 sequences are LGHNA and YNFKEQ. The CDR3 DNA is TGTGCCAGCAGCCGCACACAGGGCGGGACTTACGAGCAGTACTTC. Translating gives CASSRTQGGTYEQYF.

The table lists this clonotype with a few counts. The chain links TRBV6-2 or TRBV6-3 to TRBJ2-3; 7 bases match TRBD2. The CDR3 has 15 residues. Trimming cost V 5 bases and J 4 bases; bases outside gene matches: 9. The germline V gene encodes CDR1 MNHEY and CDR2 SVGEGT. The CDR3 here is CASSGTGGGPDTQYF. The DNA of the CDR3 is TGTGCCAGCAGTGGCACTGGGGGGGGTCCAGATACGCAGTATTTT.

In its sample, this clonotype was seen many times. The DNA of the CDR3 is TGTGCCAGCAGCCAAGCCCGACGCAGGGACACTGAAGCTTTCTTT. Its protein is CASSQARRRDTEAFF. This chain links TRBV3-1 with TRBJ1-1; weak D call: TRBD1 (5 bases). CDR1 and CDR2 from the germline V gene are LGHDT and YNNKEL (reference sequence). The CDR3 consists of 15 residues. V lost 1 base to trimming and J lost 3 bases, with 12 bases between them. Full variable domain (remainder filled in from reference TRBV3-1 and TRBJ1-1): DTAVSQTPKYLVTQMGNDKSIKCEQNLGHDTMYWYKQDSKKFLKIMFSYNNKELIINETVPNRFSPKSPDKAHLNLHINSLELGDSAVYFCASSQARRRDTEAFFGQGTRLTVV.